This TCR beta chain was identified in a study of cytomegalovirus exposure and HLA in healthy donors. CDR3 size: 14 residues. Germline CDR1 reads MNHEY; CDR2 reads SVGAGI. Trimming at V came to 10 bases and at J to 5 bases, leaving 13 bases not matched to a gene. The study ran its PCR with 60 Vbeta and 13 Jbeta primers. TCRdb keeps only in-frame clones here, not all; method: immunoSEQ multiplex PCR. The sample has roughly 70,000 clones, 60% to 85% seen once; the top ten hold roughly an eighth. The sequenced sample was PBMCs. The chain links TRBV6-5 to TRBJ2-5; 7 bases map to TRBD2. This clonotype was sampled from a man aged 65-85 years in good health and CMV-seronegative. CDR3 nucleotide sequence: TGTGCCACCAGAGATATTGTACTAGCGGAGACCCAGTACTTC. Translated: CATRDIVLAETQYF.